Sequencing of this T cell receptor (beta chain) was carried out in a study of T cells after yellow fever vaccination. This clonotype was seen at least ten times. TCRdb re-derived calls from the 5' RACE reads in MiXCR, one entry per CDR3 protein. The sample has about 69,000 distinct CDR3 sequences; approximately 5% are singletons. Trimming took 5 bases from V and 3 from J, leaving 10 bases between them. Germline V gene data show CDR1 as SGHAT and CDR2 as FQNNGV. The length of the CDR3 is 13 residues. Sequenced here: CD4+ T cells sorted from PBMCs, sampled around 16 days after the first yellow fever vaccination. The receptor was derived from a man younger than 35 who received the YFV17D yellow fever vaccine. This chain connects TRBV11-2 to TRBJ1-1, with D uncertain. Here the CDR3 reads CASSLTRDTEAFF. DNA of the CDR3: TGTGCCAGCAGCCTGACCCGGGACACTGAAGCTTTCTTT. The complete variable domain, with remaining parts taken from reference TRBV11-2 and TRBJ1-1, reads EAGVAQSPRYKIIEKRQSVAFWCNPISGHATLYWYQQILGQGPKLLIQFQNNGVVDDSQLPKDRFSAERLKGVDSTLKIQPAKLEDSAVYLCASSLTRDTEAFFGQGTRLTVV.